This TCR beta chain emerged from a study of blood T cells in healthy people across ages (dated by TCRdb to the mid-2010s). About the full investigation: In model experiments, roughly one uniquely barcoded TCR beta cDNA molecule per two T cells was captured by template switching. Two additional independent replicas of 1 million unique cDNA reads from the same blood draw were analyzed for two donors (one aged 18 to 30 and one aged 80 or older). The donors were split into four age groups: young (average 16 years), middle-aged (around 40), aged (approximately 60) and long-lived (82). The study measured age-related changes in TCR beta repertoire diversity using deep sequencing normalized with unique cDNA molecular identifiers.

Receptor amplification or capture employed 5' RACE. The sequencing machine was an Illumina HiSeq 2500. The second PCR ran for about 7 to 11 cycles and used a J-beta primer mix along with a sample-barcoded 5' primer. A unique molecular identifier was introduced onto each TCR beta cDNA molecule by a template-switch 5' adaptor carrying 12 random nucleotides. Each sample yielded at least 2.5 million CDR3-containing paired-end reads. The Mint cDNA synthesis kit, primed by a TRBC-specific oligonucleotide, was used to synthesize first-strand cDNA from all RNA. Following uracil-DNA glycosylase treatment, all cDNA underwent a first 18-cycle PCR with the universal primers M1SS and BC2_uni_R. From the authors' description of their analysis: Each sample was normalized by randomly selecting 1 million high-quality reads, each carrying a distinct molecular identifier. Reads with shared molecular identifiers were discarded instead of being binned into consensus sequences. MiTCR, run with a Q25 quality threshold and the strictest error-elimination algorithm, handled CDR3 identification, clonotype clustering and error correction. A nonparametric unseen species model with Euler transformation was used to estimate a lower bound on total TCR beta diversity. The raw public reads went through TCRdb reprocessing: fastp at Q25, MiXCR clone calling, in-frame beta chains kept. Rows with one shared CDR3 protein collapse into an entry with the most common genes and DNA. Here the V and J calls rest on TCRdb's processing, not on the authors' analysis. Here the sample has some 560,000 distinct CDR3 sequences; about 26% occur a single time. Jointly, the top ten make up about 3.3% of the sample.

Trimming at the junction amounts to 3 bases on V and 1 base on J, and the germline ends lie 9 bases apart. CDR1 is given as DFQATT and CDR2 as SNEGSKA, both from the germline V gene (reference sequence). The CDR3 goes from the cysteine to the phenylalanine over 13 residues. Of all the DNA, just the CDR3 is kept, 39 bases in frame from base 1. The donors were roughly 40 Caucasian individuals from Russia, aged roughly 6 to 100 years, who were systemically healthy. About 9.6 milliliters of peripheral blood were collected from each donor into EDTA-treated Vacutainer tubes. Ficoll-Paque density-gradient centrifugation was used to isolate PBMCs, with at least 6 million per sample. Trizol reagent was used to extract total RNA from PBMCs, with at least 6 micrograms per sample. For every donor, flow cytometry on a PBMC aliquot measured the percentage of naive CD45RAhigh/CD27high T cells. On the study overall, not on this receptor specifically: Estimates of total diversity based on one million sequenced T cells were considered lower bounds and underestimates. Observed TCR beta diversity per million T cells fell roughly linearly with age, and a significant reduction was already apparent by age around 39. The CMV infection status of donors was not known, potentially confounding age-related changes in expanded clonotypes. Bulk unsorted PBMC profiling prevented conclusive comparison of naive and antigen-experienced compartments. Compared with the aged group, the long-lived group had more naive CD4+ T cells, fewer expanded clones and increased TCR diversity, suggesting age selection. The percentage of naive T cells measured by flow cytometry correlated strongly with observed TCR beta diversity.

This clonotype was picked up a small number of times. Its antigen remains undetermined. Base quality data are lacking; no much larger clone is found one base away. These data also featured in a second study, about T cells of mothers and their children. The second source states: Nine systemically healthy Caucasian individuals, comprising three mothers and their six children, were included as donors. cDNA synthesis used all of the extracted RNA, with roughly 1.5 ug of RNA in each 15 ul reaction. In the second PCR, the M1S primer introduced both the sample barcodes and 2-4 random nucleotides. Each mother yielded over 9.5 million TCR beta CDR3 reads and each child roughly 2.9 million reads. TCR recombination output is similarly shaped by thymic selection in related and unrelated pairs, with a minor effect exerted by inherited differences. Normalized repertoire overlap was always found to be slightly, but never significantly, higher in related mother-child pairs than in unrelated mother-child pairs. With a sensitivity of roughly 93 clones per million clonotypes, no persistent microchimeric T cell clones were detected. In the study, deep NGS was used to compare the TCR beta repertoires of mothers and children, and features distinguishing related mother-child pairs from unrelated individuals were sought. The mean age was about 37 +/- 4 years for the mothers and around 10 +/- 4 years for the children. Libraries were sequenced on Illumina HiSeq 2000 with 100+100 nt paired-end reads after adapter ligation with NEBNext reagents. Mother and child libraries were prepared a month apart and sequenced in separate runs to prevent cross-contamination. Between roughly 500,000 and 2,300,000 distinct TCR beta clonotypes were identified per donor. Naive TCR beta clonotypes were estimated from low-frequency clonotypes matched to each donor's FACS-determined naive share, without sorting.

Recombination linked TRBV20-1 to TRBJ1-1; no D gene can be assigned with confidence. Input material: blood. The source is a boy aged 2 to 10 in good health. The nucleotides are TGCAGTGCTAGCGGGATTTGGAACACTGAAGCTTTCTTT. Its translation reads: CSASGIWNTEAFF.